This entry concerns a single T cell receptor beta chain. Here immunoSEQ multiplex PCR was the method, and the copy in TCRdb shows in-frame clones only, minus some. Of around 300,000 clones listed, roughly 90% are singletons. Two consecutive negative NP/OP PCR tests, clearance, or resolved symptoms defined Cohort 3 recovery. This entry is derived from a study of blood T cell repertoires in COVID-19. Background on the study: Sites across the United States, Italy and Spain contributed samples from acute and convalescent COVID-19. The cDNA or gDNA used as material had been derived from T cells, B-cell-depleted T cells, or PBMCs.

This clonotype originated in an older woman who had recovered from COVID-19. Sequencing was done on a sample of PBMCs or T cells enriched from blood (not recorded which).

CDR3 sequence: CASSLGLDNEQFF. The CDR3 DNA is TGTGCCAGCAGCTTAGGACTAGACAATGAGCAGTTCTTC. The chain carries TRBV11-2 and TRBJ2-1, with D possibly TRBD2 on 6 matching bases. Trimming stripped 1 base from V and 5 bases from J, with 6 bases between. Germline V CDR1 and CDR2: SGHAT, FQNNGV. The CDR3 consists of 13 residues.